What follows is one T cell receptor (beta chain) and its context. Its cognate antigen is unknown. Profiling relied on immunoSEQ multiplex PCR, and the TCRdb table lists in-frame clones only, not all of them. The sample yields about 56,000 clones, around 86% seen once. The data originate from a study of a mutant IDH1 vaccine in newly diagnosed glioma. Overall study: Radiotherapy alone preceded vaccination by 4-6 weeks; alternatively, vaccination started with temozolomide cycles. Treated individuals were around 60% male and about 38% female, averaging about 41 years of age.

Germline V CDR1 and CDR2: ENHRY, SYGVKD. Between the trimmed V and J ends, which lost 2 bases and 2 bases, there was a span of 3 bases. The CDR3 covers 12 residues. Documented time point: week 23, last vaccination. Every vaccine dose comprised 300 ug of mutant IDH1 20-mer peptide plus topical imiquimod. Diagnosis in the donors showed new WHO grade 3 or 4 astrocytomas that were IDH1-mutant and ATRX-lost. Findings of the study overall: Pseudoprogression seemed unlinked to shifts in top peripheral T cell clonotypes.

This receptor was taken from a man in his forties with glioma. Here the sequenced sample was PBMCs, taken from a glioma patient whose treatment included an IDH1 peptide vaccine. The rearrangement links TRBV10-3 to TRBJ2-5; D unclear. CDR3 nucleotide sequence: TGTGCCATCAGTGAGGCACAAGAGACCCAGTACTTC. Protein sequence: CAISEAQETQYF.